This T cell receptor (beta chain) emerged from a study of shared clonotypes between healthy human individuals. Whole-study results and caveats: As a rule, naive subsets had a larger estimated richness than memory subsets. What rarefaction showed was incomplete sorted-subset sequencing despite large depth.

Germline assignment: CDR1 MNHEY and CDR2 SMNVEV (reference sequence). This CDR3 region has 15 residues. V trimming: 6 bases; J trimming: 4 bases; junction bases outside the gene matches: 6. Some clones are missing from TCRdb's copy, which holds only in-frame ones; the method was immunoSEQ multiplex PCR. Of around 2,000,000 clones listed, about 95% were seen once; the top ten hold more than 0.95%. Regarding this clone: The antigen is not known. Other DNA sequences from this sample encode an identical CDR3 as well.

As defined, naive CD8 cells were CD45RO-negative and positively selected for CCR7, with terminally differentiated effector memory CD45RA+ cells excluded. Sequencing was performed on naive CD8+ T cells sorted from blood. The V call is TRBV27, the J call TRBJ2-2; 9 bases are a match to TRBD2. The receptor's source is a man between 18 and 29 years old in good health. The CDR3 DNA reads as TGTGCCAGCAGCCCCACAGCGGGAGGCACCGGGGAGCTGTTTTTT. Translation gives CASSPTAGGTGELFF.